Listed here are 32 T cell receptor beta chains from one sample, sequenced in a study of a mutant IDH1 vaccine in newly diagnosed glioma. Profiling relied on immunoSEQ multiplex PCR, and the TCRdb table lists in-frame clones only, not all of them. The sample contains around 100,000 clones, 90% of which appear only once. Their antigens remain unidentified. Regarding time point: week 11, during vaccination. Doses comprised 300 ug of mutant IDH1 20-mer peptide each, plus topical imiquimod. Here the sequenced sample was PBMCs, taken from a glioma patient whose treatment included an IDH1 peptide vaccine. These receptors came from a woman in her forties or fifties with glioma.

The rearrangement joins TRBV7-9 to TRBJ2-6; 7 positions match TRBD1. CDR3 length: 17 residues. Germline trimming cut 2 bases from V and 3 bases from J; bases unmatched to any gene: 7. Per the germline V gene, CDR1 is SEHNR and CDR2 is FQNEAQ (reference sequence). CDR3 loop: CASSLNNRDSGANVLTF. The CDR3 DNA follows: TGTGCCAGCAGCTTAAACAACAGGGACAGTGGGGCCAACGTCCTGACTTTC.

A single count supports this clone. CDR3 sequence reads: CASTGTSGSYNEQFF. Here the CDR3 DNA reads TGTGCCAGTACGGGGACTAGCGGCTCCTACAATGAGCAGTTCTTC. The chain has TRBV19 and TRBJ2-1; TRBD2 aligns across 11 bases. V was clipped by 7 bases and J by 0 bases; unmatched bases: 2. Germline assignment: CDR1 LNHDA and CDR2 SQIVND (reference sequence). This CDR3 has 15 amino acids.

This clone was detected once. The rearrangement uses TRBV7-8 and TRBJ2-5, with a weak D call TRBD1 (5 bases). Per the germline V gene, CDR1 is SGHVS and CDR2 is FQNEAQ. Trimming pared 9 bases from V and 4 bases from J, leaving 21 bases between. This CDR3 is built from 15 residues. The CDR3 DNA reads TGTGCCAGTTTAGGAAGGGGCCTTGGAGCAGAGACCCAGTACTTC. This translates into CASLGRGLGAETQYF.

The table lists this clone with a count of one. The V and J genes are TRBV7-2 and TRBJ2-7, with 8 positions matching TRBD1. The germline gives CDR1 SGHTA, CDR2 FQGNSA. CDR3 length: 16 amino acids. Trimming took 0 bases from V and 7 from J; bases not matched to a gene: 11. The CDR3 DNA reads as TGTGCCAGCAGCTTAGCGACCGCAGGGGGCCTATGGGAGCAGTACTTC. The encoded protein is CASSLATAGGLWEQYF.

The V call is TRBV19, the J call TRBJ1-5; 9 bases line up with TRBD1. The CDR3 length is 14 residues. The germline V gene has CDR1 LNHDA and CDR2 SQIVND (reference sequence). The trim removed 5 bases at V and 6 bases at J, leaving 5 bases unmatched. CDR3: CASSGTGGGQPQHF. The CDR3 DNA follows: TGTGCCAGTAGTGGTACAGGGGGCGGTCAGCCCCAGCATTTT.

The CDR3 loop is CASSPVQSGGDQPQHF. The CDR3 DNA reads TGTGCCAGCTCACCGGTTCAATCAGGAGGGGATCAGCCCCAGCATTTT. This chain joins TRBV18 and TRBJ1-5; D possibly corresponds to TRBD1 (5 bases). Trimming removed 3 bases from V and 5 bases from J, with 17 bases in between. Looked up from germline, CDR1 is KGHSH and CDR2 is LQKENI. The CDR3 is 16 residues long.

This sequence joins TRBV18 and TRBJ1-6, with unresolved D. Germline values: CDR1 KGHSH, CDR2 LQKENI. The CDR3 loop spans 17 amino acids. The V gene lost 0 bases and the J gene lost 5 bases, with 14 bases spanning the gap. This CDR3 reads CASSPPFGQTNNSPLHF. CDR3 bases: TGTGCCAGCTCACCACCGTTCGGGCAGACGAATAATTCACCCCTCCACTTT. The variable domain in full, completed from reference TRBV18 and TRBJ1-6, reads NAGVMQNPRHLVRRRGQEARLRCSPMKGHSHVYWYRQLPEEGLKFMVYLQKENIIDESGMPKERFSAEFPKEGPSILRIQQVVRGDSAAYFCASSPPFGQTNNSPLHFGNGTRLTVT.

V is TRBV4-2 and J is TRBJ2-7; TRBD2 aligns across 8 bases. CDR3 length: 17 residues. The V and J ends lost 1 base and 2 bases, in that order; junction bases with no gene match: 10. The germline gives CDR1 LGHNA, CDR2 YNFKEQ. The CDR3 loop is CASSQGVSTSGPYEQYF. The DNA for the CDR3 is TGTGCCAGCAGCCAAGGAGTTTCAACTAGCGGCCCCTACGAGCAGTACTTC.

CDR3 loop: CASSYDRASGNTIYF. The CDR3 nucleotides read TGTGCCAGCAGTTACGACAGAGCCTCTGGAAACACCATATATTTT. J is TRBJ1-3 and V is TRBV6-5; D might be TRBD1 (5 bases). Trimming pared 2 bases from V and 0 bases from J, leaving 8 bases between. This CDR3 is 15 amino acids long. Per germline, CDR1 MNHEY and CDR2 SVGAGI.

In this sample, this clone turned up once. The V gene is TRBV14, the J gene TRBJ2-4, with TRBD1 identical over 10 bases. Germline trimming cut 1 base from V and 2 bases from J; bases unmatched to any gene: 2. The CDR3 contains 16 residues. Per the germline V gene, CDR1 is SGHDN and CDR2 is FVKESK. The CDR3 DNA is TGTGCCAGCAGCCAAGCCGACAGGGGGCCCAAAAACATTCAGTACTTC. Translation: CASSQADRGPKNIQYF.

This chain links TRBV18 with TRBJ2-7; D tentatively fits TRBD1 or TRBD2 (5 bases each). CDR3 length: 14 amino acids. Germline loops: CDR1 KGHSH, CDR2 LQKENI. Trimming stripped 3 bases from V and 2 bases from J, with 11 bases between. The CDR3 spells CASSPGTNTYEQYF. The CDR3 DNA reads as TGTGCCAGCTCACCTGGGACCAACACCTACGAGCAGTACTTC.

The CDR3: CSAKTGPISYEQYF. In DNA, the CDR3 is TGCAGCGCCAAAACAGGGCCAATCTCCTACGAGCAGTACTTC. V gene TRBV29-1 combines with J gene TRBJ2-7; D perhaps matches TRBD1 (6 bases). The CDR3 runs to 14 residues. Germline-derived CDR1 and CDR2 are SQVTM and ANQGSEA. V gave up 7 bases and J gave up 0 bases, with 16 bases separating them.

The rearrangement uses TRBV30 and TRBJ2-1; 10 bases agree with TRBD2. The CDR3 is 14 amino acids. Looked up from germline, CDR1 is GTSNPN and CDR2 is SVGIG (reference sequence). V lost 2 bases, J lost 6 bases, and 4 bases stayed unmatched. As DNA, the CDR3 is TGTGCCTGGAGTCGGACTAGCGGAGTCAATGAGCAGTTCTTC. Protein sequence: CAWSRTSGVNEQFF.

The rearrangement links TRBV5-1 to TRBJ1-2, with D possibly matching TRBD1 (6 bases). Germline V gene data show CDR1 as SGHRS and CDR2 as YFSETQ. Trimming removed 5 bases from V and 3 bases from J, with 20 bases in between. There are 16 residues in the CDR3. CDR3 region: CASRQPPTGSDYGYTF. CDR3 DNA sequence: TGCGCCAGCAGACAACCTCCGACAGGATCCGACTATGGCTACACCTTC.

The chain employs TRBV9 and TRBJ2-7, with TRBD1 matching over 7 bases. Germline trimming cut 0 bases from V and 3 bases from J; bases unmatched to any gene: 3. This CDR3 has 14 amino acids. Per germline, CDR1 SGDLS and CDR2 YYNGEE. The CDR3 loop reads CASSVAGTDYEQYF. In nucleotides, the CDR3 is TGTGCCAGCAGCGTAGCTGGGACAGACTACGAGCAGTACTTC.

In nucleotides, the CDR3 is TGTGCCAGTAGGTTCACCGGGGATGTTGGCACTGAAGCTTTCTTT. Protein sequence: CASRFTGDVGTEAFF. V and J are TRBV19 and TRBJ1-1, with no clear D. This CDR3 is built from 15 residues. Trimming took 6 bases from V and 4 from J, leaving 18 bases between them. Germline values: CDR1 LNHDA, CDR2 SQIVND (reference sequence).

The chain combines TRBV18 with TRBJ1-3, with a possible D match to TRBD1 (5 bases). This CDR3 has 16 residues. The V gene's germline CDR1 is KGHSH and CDR2 LQKENI. V lost 3 bases and J lost 2, with 14 bases in between. CDR3: CASSPSRSGAGNTIYF. The CDR3 coding sequence is TGTGCCAGCTCACCTTCTCGGTCGGGGGCTGGAAACACCATATATTTT.

The V call is TRBV29-1, the J call TRBJ2-1, with 9 bases fitting TRBD2. V dropped 5 bases and J dropped 8; count of bases not matched to a gene: 10. CDR1 SQVTM and CDR2 ANQGSEA come from the germline V gene. CDR3 length equals 14 residues. CDR3 nucleotides: TGCAGCGTTCCATTTAGCGGGAGTTTGTATGAGCAGTTCTTC. The encoded protein is CSVPFSGSLYEQFF.

The V call is TRBV2, the J call TRBJ2-7; D is unclear. The CDR3 runs 12 residues. V lost 6 bases and J lost 12, with 18 bases in between. Germline CDR1 and CDR2: SNHLY and FYNNEI. CDR3 in DNA: TGTGCCAGCAGCTTCACCGGGTCCCGGTTGTACTTC. This translates into CASSFTGSRLYF. Full variable domain (outside the CDR3, taken from reference TRBV2 and TRBJ2-7): EPEVTQTPSHQVTQMGQEVILRCVPISNHLYFYWYRQILGQKVEFLVSFYNNEISEKSEIFDDQFSVERPDGSNFTLKIRSTKLEDSAMYFCASSFTGSRLYFGPGTRLTVT.

This chain links TRBV5-1 with TRBJ1-1; no reliable D call. This CDR3 is built from 16 residues. Trimming took 0 bases from V and 0 from J, leaving 12 bases between them. Germline loops: CDR1 SGHRS, CDR2 YFSETQ. Written as DNA, the CDR3 is TGCGCCAGCAGCTTGGGACCGGCTGGAATGAACACTGAAGCTTTCTTT. It yields the protein CASSLGPAGMNTEAFF.

This chain uses TRBV28 with TRBJ2-1; 8 nucleotides line up with TRBD1. V trimming: 6 bases; J trimming: 0 bases; junction bases outside the gene matches: 4. CDR3 size: 15 residues. CDR1 and CDR2 (germline): MDHEN, SYDVKM. Here the CDR3 reads CASSLGQGSYNEQFF. The CDR3 DNA reads as TGTGCCAGCAGCCTAGGACAGGGCTCCTACAATGAGCAGTTCTTC. Full variable domain (missing parts from reference TRBV28 and TRBJ2-1): DVKVTQSSRYLVKRTGEKVFLECVQDMDHENMFWYRQDPGLGLRLIYFSYDVKMKEKGDIPEGYSVSREKKERFSLILESASTNQTSMYLCASSLGQGSYNEQFFGPGTRLTVL.

The J gene is TRBJ2-7, the V gene TRBV7-9; 12 positions match TRBD2. This CDR3 has 14 amino acids. Germline V CDR1 and CDR2: SEHNR, FQNEAQ (reference sequence). J gave up 6 bases and V 5 bases, and 5 bases lay outside the gene matches. The CDR3 region is CASSLGLAGSEQYF. CDR3 DNA: TGTGCCAGCAGCCTCGGACTAGCGGGAAGCGAGCAGTACTTC.

The V call is TRBV19, the J call TRBJ2-1; possibly TRBD1 for D (6 bases). Germline V gives CDR1 LNHDA, CDR2 SQIVND (reference sequence). The CDR3 is 11 residues long. The germline V and J ends were trimmed by 4 bases and 9 bases, with 7 bases remaining between them. CDR3 region: CASSRGLEQFF. The CDR3 bases are TGTGCCAGTAGTAGGGGGCTTGAGCAGTTCTTC.

The chain carries TRBV30 and TRBJ2-7, with 9 bases identical to TRBD1. With V trimmed by 4 bases and J by 7 bases, 11 bases remained unmatched. The CDR3 runs 14 residues. Germline CDR1 reads GTSNPN; CDR2 reads SVGIG (reference sequence). For the CDR3, the DNA is TGTGCCTGGATGGAGGGACAGGGAGAGGGAGAGCAGTACTTC. Its protein product is CAWMEGQGEGEQYF.

This clone appeared once. The chain joins TRBV9 to TRBJ1-3; 8 bases line up with TRBD1. Germline V lookup: CDR1 SGDLS, CDR2 YYNGEE. V dropped 0 bases and J dropped 2; count of bases not matched to a gene: 1. This CDR3 spans 15 amino acids. The chain's CDR3 is CASSVDRGAGNTIYF. The CDR3 DNA reads TGTGCCAGCAGCGTAGACAGGGGGGCTGGAAACACCATATATTTT.

About this clone: This specimen includes other DNA sequences encoding the same CDR3. The genes are TRBV5-1 and TRBJ2-3; a possible D gene is TRBD1 (6 bases). CDR3 length: 14 amino acids. V dropped 7 bases and J dropped 0 bases, with 12 bases sitting between them. Germline assignment: CDR1 SGHRS and CDR2 YFSETQ. CDR3 amino acids: CASARGGSTDTQYF. In DNA, the CDR3 is TGCGCCAGCGCAAGAGGGGGAAGCACAGATACGCAGTATTTT.

CDR3 sequence: CAWRKGSGWSQPQHF. The CDR3 DNA sequence: TGTGCCTGGAGGAAAGGGTCAGGGTGGTCTCAGCCCCAGCATTTT. The chain combines TRBV30 with TRBJ1-5; tentative D call: TRBD1 (5 bases). Per germline, CDR1 GTSNPN and CDR2 SVGIG (reference sequence). V was trimmed by 3 bases and J by 6 bases, leaving 18 bases between them. This CDR3 is built from 15 residues.

This chain uses TRBV2 with TRBJ2-2; 8 bases map to TRBD1. This CDR3 comprises 15 residues. The V gene's germline CDR1 is SNHLY and CDR2 FYNNEI. J lost 1 base, V lost 6 bases, and 4 bases had no gene match. The chain's CDR3 is CASRTGTGNTGELFF. The CDR3, as DNA: TGTGCCAGCAGAACCGGGACAGGGAACACCGGGGAGCTGTTTTTT.

This sequence joins TRBV5-1 and TRBJ2-7, with a possible D match to TRBD2 (6 bases). Looked up from germline, CDR1 is SGHRS and CDR2 is YFSETQ. CDR3 size: 15 residues. The V gene lost 5 bases and the J gene lost 4 bases, with 19 bases spanning the gap. The DNA for the CDR3 is TGCGCCAGCAGTGCGGGACCAATCACTGTATACGAGCAGTACTTC. Its translation: CASSAGPITVYEQYF.

The V gene is TRBV23-1, the J gene TRBJ1-4; no clear D. TRBV23-1 is flagged as an ORF with uncertain function. The CDR3 has 9 amino acids. Deletions cut 8 bases from V and 6 bases from J, with 1 base between. The CDR3: CASHEKLFF. In nucleotides, the CDR3 is TGCGCCAGCCATGAAAAACTGTTTTTT.

The chain combines TRBV10-1 with TRBJ2-3; 9 positions match TRBD2. Germline assignment: CDR1 WNHNN and CDR2 SYGVQD (reference sequence). The CDR3 is 14 amino acids. V lost 5 bases to trimming and J lost 4 bases; unmatched junction nucleotides: 4. CDR3 in amino acids: CASSPTSGSDTQYF. The CDR3 bases are TGCGCCAGCAGTCCTACTAGCGGGTCAGATACGCAGTATTTT.

In DNA, the CDR3 is TGTGCCAGCAGGGGGATGGGGGGCACTGAAGCTTTCTTT. It specifies CASRGMGGTEAFF. The chain recombines TRBV5-4 with TRBJ1-1, with D possibly TRBD1 on 5 matching bases. V lost 5 bases, J lost 4 bases, and 12 bases lay in between. Germline V lookup: CDR1 SGHNT, CDR2 YYREEE (reference sequence). The CDR3 runs 13 residues. Drawing the rest from reference TRBV5-4 and TRBJ1-1, the complete variable domain is ETGVTQSPTHLIKTRGQQVTLRCSSQSGHNTVSWYQQALGQGPQFIFQYYREEENGRGNFPPRFSGLQFPNYSSELNVNALELDDSALYLCASRGMGGTEAFFGQGTRLTVV.